The sequence of this T cell receptor (beta chain) was determined in a study of a mutant IDH1 vaccine in newly diagnosed glioma. Study at large: Vaccines were first given 4-6 weeks after radiotherapy alone, or with temozolomide cycles.

The CDR3 loop spans 15 amino acids. The V end was cut by 5 bases, the J end by 3 bases, with 17 bases between. Per the germline V gene, CDR1 is SNHLY and CDR2 is FYNNEI. As to this clone: Its antigen remains unknown.

Time point indicated: week 23, last vaccination. The study gave 300 ug of mutant IDH1 20-mer peptide per vaccine dose, with topical imiquimod. The repertoire was sequenced with immunoSEQ multiplex PCR; TCRdb's copy has only in-frame clones and lacks some. Of tens of thousands of clones in the sample, under 80% are singletons; the top ten hold around 6.5%. This clonotype was sampled from a woman in her 40s with glioma. Some clones in this sample may be carry-over from other donors' samples. Specimen: PBMCs, collected from a glioma patient whose treatment included an IDH1 peptide vaccine. This chain connects TRBV2 to TRBJ2-7; D could derive from TRBD1 or TRBD2 (5 bases each). The CDR3: CASSQDTGTDYEQYF. In DNA form, the CDR3 reads TGTGCCAGCAGTCAGGATACCGGGACGGACTACGAGCAGTACTTC.